A selection of T cell receptor beta chains follows, all from one sample in a study of blood T cell repertoires in COVID-19. TCRdb keeps only in-frame clones here, not all; method: immunoSEQ multiplex PCR. This sample carries approximately 78,000 clones, just over 90% of them seen once, and the ten largest clones take approximately 2.8%. The material sequenced was peripheral blood. The source is a man aged 50 to 60 with COVID-19, enrolled during active disease. CDR3s include the opening cysteine and the closing phenylalanine or tryptophan. A D gene is named only where the DNA matches it firmly. The size field is filled for only some rows; it gives once, few, many or a size class.

j_call v_call d_call clone_size cdr3_nt cdr3_aa
TRBJ2-1 TRBV6-5 - - TGTGCCAGCACCACTTTTGGAGATGACAATGAGCAGTTCTTC CASTTFGDDNEQFF
TRBJ2-7 TRBV5-1 - - TGCGCCAGCAGTAACGTAGGGGGAGGGCCCCTCTACGAGCAGTACTTC CASSNVGGGPLYEQYF
TRBJ2-7 TRBV4-2 TRBD2 - TGTGCCAGCAGCCAAGGGCTAGCGGGATATTACGAGCAGTACTTC CASSQGLAGYYEQYF
TRBJ2-7 TRBV6-2/TRBV6-3 TRBD2 - TGTGCCAGCAGCCAGGGGACTAGCGGAAGGGAGCAGTACTTC CASSQGTSGREQYF
TRBJ1-4 TRBV5-1 - - TGCGCCAGCAGCTCGACCGGGACACTTTCTGAAAAACTGTTTTTT CASSSTGTLSEKLFF
TRBJ2-1 TRBV5-4 - - TGTGCCAGCAGCCCTAGAAGGGGCTCCTACAATGAGCAGTTCTTC CASSPRRGSYNEQFF
TRBJ2-1 TRBV19 TRBD2 - TGTGCCAGTAGTATTAGAGGGACTAGCGGGTTGGACGAGCAGTTCTTC CASSIRGTSGLDEQFF
TRBJ2-1 TRBV28 - - TGTGCCAGCAGTTTAACAGGTACCTACAATGAGCAGTTCTTC CASSLTGTYNEQFF
TRBJ2-1 TRBV7-8 TRBD2 - TGTGCCAGCAGCCCAGGGACTAGCGGGATCCCGGCCTACAATGAGCAGTTCTTC CASSPGTSGIPAYNEQFF
TRBJ1-1 TRBV18 TRBD1 - TGTGCCAGCTCACAACAGGGGGCGGCTGAAGCTTTCTTT CASSQQGAAEAFF
TRBJ2-7 TRBV3-1/TRBV3-2 - - TGTGCCAGCAGCCAAGATTTCGCAGGGATTGCCGAGCAGTACTTC CASSQDFAGIAEQYF
TRBJ1-2 TRBV29-1 TRBD1 - TGCAGCGTTCTGACAGGGGTCGTTGGCTACACCTTC CSVLTGVVGYTF
TRBJ1-5 TRBV2 - - TGTGCCAGCAGTGGAGGTCAGGGCTATCAGCCCCAGCATTTT CASSGGQGYQPQHF
TRBJ1-6 TRBV5-1 - - TGCGCCAGCAGCTTGCTCGGAGGACTCGATAATTCACCCCTCCACTTT CASSLLGGLDNSPLHF
TRBJ2-1 TRBV7-9 - - TGTGCCAGCAGCTTGAGAAGCAATGAGCAGTTCTTC CASSLRSNEQFF
TRBJ1-2 TRBV6-5 - - TGTGCCAGCAGTTGGAAGGGAGGGTATGGCTACACCTTC CASSWKGGYGYTF
TRBJ2-3 TRBV10-3 TRBD2 - TGTGCCATCAGGCTGACTAGCGGGATAACAGATACGCAGTATTTT CAIRLTSGITDTQYF
TRBJ2-3 TRBV19 - once TGTGCCAGCCGGACCGGGACTTTTCCAGATACGCAGTATTTT CASRTGTFPDTQYF
TRBJ1-1 TRBV4-1 - - TGCGCCAGCAGCCCGAGGGCGACACGGGGAAGGATTAATGAAGCTTTCTTT CASSPRATRGRINEAFF
TRBJ2-7 TRBV18 - few TGTGCCAGCTCAGACTCGATCGAGGGTTACGAGCAGTACTTC CASSDSIEGYEQYF
TRBJ1-1 TRBV7-3 - - TGTGCCAGCAGCTTAACCATCGGGGGACGGTCTGAAGCTTTCTTT CASSLTIGGRSEAFF
TRBJ1-4 TRBV19 - - TGTGCCAGTAGCCCACAGGGACCGAATGAAAAACTGTTTTTT CASSPQGPNEKLFF
TRBJ1-5 TRBV7-2 TRBD1 - TGTGCCAGCAGTCAGGACAGGGGTTCCTATCAGCCCCAGCATTTT CASSQDRGSYQPQHF
TRBJ1-2 TRBV7-2 - - TGTGCCAGCAGCGCGGACAGTGCTAACTATGGCTACACCTTC CASSADSANYGYTF
TRBJ1-1 TRBV3-1/TRBV3-2 - - TGTGCCAGCAGCCAAGGGGCGGGCGCCACTGAAGCTTTCTTT CASSQGAGATEAFF
TRBJ1-2 TRBV24-1 TRBD1 - TGTGCCACCAGTGACCGCGGGACAGGGTACTATGGCTACACCTTC CATSDRGTGYYGYTF
TRBJ2-1 TRBV27 TRBD2 - TGTGCCAGCAGTTTAGGGGGGCCTTATAGCGGGAGAGATGAGCAGTTCTTC CASSLGGPYSGRDEQFF
TRBJ2-2 TRBV2 TRBD2 few TGTGCCAGCAAAAGGGCGGGGGACACCGGGGAGCTGTTTTTT CASKRAGDTGELFF
TRBJ2-1 TRBV3-1/TRBV3-2 - - TGTGCCAGCAGCCAGGCAGGGGCTTACAATGAGCAGTTCTTC CASSQAGAYNEQFF
TRBJ1-2 TRBV11-2 TRBD1 - TGTGCCAGCAGCCAAACAGGGGCTTCCCTATTCTATGGCTACACCTTC CASSQTGASLFYGYTF
TRBJ1-4 TRBV11-2 TRBD1 - TGTGCCAGCAGCTCGCCAGGGACAGGGGGCGAAAAACTGTTTTTT CASSSPGTGGEKLFF
TRBJ2-2 TRBV24-1 - - TGTGCCACCAGTGATTTTGGTAGCACCGGGGAGCTGTTTTTT CATSDFGSTGELFF
TRBJ1-3 TRBV28 - - TGTGCCAGCAGTTTATTCCGGGAGAGCTCTGGAAACACCATATATTTT CASSLFRESSGNTIYF
TRBJ2-4 TRBV10-3 TRBD2 - TGTGCCTCCAGCCCAGCGGGAGGGGACATTCAGTACTTC CASSPAGGDIQYF
TRBJ2-5 TRBV13 TRBD1 - TGTGCCAGCAGCTTTAACAGGGGGCGAGAGACCCAGTACTTC CASSFNRGRETQYF
TRBJ2-5 TRBV19 - - TGTGCCACCTCGAGGTGGGGCCCCACTGAGTTCCAAGAGACCCAGTACTTC CATSRWGPTEFQETQYF
TRBJ1-3 TRBV7-9 - once TGTGCCATCCCCCCAGGCTCTGGAAACACCATATATTTT CAIPPGSGNTIYF
TRBJ2-1 TRBV9 - - TGTGCCAGCAGCGTAACAGCTTACAATGAGCAGTTCTTC CASSVTAYNEQFF
TRBJ1-5 TRBV19 TRBD1 - TGTGCCAGTTCAGGACAGGGGGCTGACCTTAGCAATCAGCCCCAGCATTTT CASSGQGADLSNQPQHF
TRBJ2-5 TRBV28 - - TGTGCCAGCAGTCCCTCAGCGCTGGAGACCCAGTACTTC CASSPSALETQYF
TRBJ2-3 TRBV5-1 - - TGCGCCAGCAGCCCTGACGGGAGAACAGATACGCAGTATTTT CASSPDGRTDTQYF
TRBJ2-5 TRBV6-1 TRBD1 - TGTGCCAGCAGTGAATACCCAGGGGGAATTGAGGAGACCCAGTACTTC CASSEYPGGIEETQYF
TRBJ2-3 TRBV4-1 - - TGCGCCAGCAGCCAATCCCAGACTACTGCCGCAGATACGCAGTATTTT CASSQSQTTAADTQYF
TRBJ1-2 TRBV14 - - TGTGCCAGCAGCCAAGATAGGAGGACGATTATCGATGGCTACACCTTC CASSQDRRTIIDGYTF
TRBJ2-1 TRBV14 TRBD2 - TGTGCCAGCAGCCATGGGACTAGTCGGTCCTACAATGAGCAGTTCTTC CASSHGTSRSYNEQFF
TRBJ2-1 TRBV5-4 - - TGTGCCAGCAGTCCGATCGAAACGGATGAGCAGTTCTTC CASSPIETDEQFF
TRBJ2-1 TRBV4-2 TRBD2 - TGTGCCAGCAGCCAAGATGGAACTCTAGCGGACAATGAGCAGTTCTTC CASSQDGTLADNEQFF
TRBJ2-7 TRBV11-2 - - TGTGCCAGCAGCTTAGGAGGGAACGAGCAGTACTTC CASSLGGNEQYF
TRBJ2-2 TRBV6-2/TRBV6-3 - - TGTGCCAGCAGTTCGGCGGAAACCTACACCGGGGAGCTGTTTTTT CASSSAETYTGELFF
TRBJ1-1 TRBV6-2/TRBV6-3 - - TGTGCCAGCAGTTACTTGCCGAGTAAAGCTTTCTTT CASSYLPSKAFF
TRBJ1-4 TRBV18 - - TGTGCCAGCTCACCAGGTCCCGGGACTAATGAAAAACTGTTTTTT CASSPGPGTNEKLFF
TRBJ2-3 TRBV5-1 - - TGCGCCAGCAGCCCCCCTGACCCCAGGCATTCAGATACGCAGTATTTT CASSPPDPRHSDTQYF
TRBJ1-4 TRBV19 - once TGTGCCAGTAGTGTTAGTAATGAAAAACTGTTTTTT CASSVSNEKLFF
TRBJ2-3 TRBV13 TRBD2 - TGTGCCAGCAGCTTAAAGACTAGCGGTCACACAGATACGCAGTATTTT CASSLKTSGHTDTQYF
TRBJ1-5 TRBV27 - - TGTGCCAGCAGTCGGGGGAGCAATCAGCCCCAGCATTTT CASSRGSNQPQHF
TRBJ2-3 TRBV4-2 TRBD2 - TGTGCCAGCAGCCAAGAGTCCCGACTAGCGGATACGCAGTATTTT CASSQESRLADTQYF
TRBJ2-1 TRBV28 TRBD2 - TGTGGAACCGGGGGGGACAATGAGCAGTTCTTC CGTGGDNEQFF
TRBJ2-2 TRBV18 TRBD2 - TGTGCCAGCTCACCAGCTAGCGGGGCGAACACCGGGGAGCTGTTTTTT CASSPASGANTGELFF
TRBJ2-1 TRBV9 TRBD1 - TGTGCCAGCACCGATAGTGGGGACAGGGGCTTCAATGAGCAGTTCTTC CASTDSGDRGFNEQFF